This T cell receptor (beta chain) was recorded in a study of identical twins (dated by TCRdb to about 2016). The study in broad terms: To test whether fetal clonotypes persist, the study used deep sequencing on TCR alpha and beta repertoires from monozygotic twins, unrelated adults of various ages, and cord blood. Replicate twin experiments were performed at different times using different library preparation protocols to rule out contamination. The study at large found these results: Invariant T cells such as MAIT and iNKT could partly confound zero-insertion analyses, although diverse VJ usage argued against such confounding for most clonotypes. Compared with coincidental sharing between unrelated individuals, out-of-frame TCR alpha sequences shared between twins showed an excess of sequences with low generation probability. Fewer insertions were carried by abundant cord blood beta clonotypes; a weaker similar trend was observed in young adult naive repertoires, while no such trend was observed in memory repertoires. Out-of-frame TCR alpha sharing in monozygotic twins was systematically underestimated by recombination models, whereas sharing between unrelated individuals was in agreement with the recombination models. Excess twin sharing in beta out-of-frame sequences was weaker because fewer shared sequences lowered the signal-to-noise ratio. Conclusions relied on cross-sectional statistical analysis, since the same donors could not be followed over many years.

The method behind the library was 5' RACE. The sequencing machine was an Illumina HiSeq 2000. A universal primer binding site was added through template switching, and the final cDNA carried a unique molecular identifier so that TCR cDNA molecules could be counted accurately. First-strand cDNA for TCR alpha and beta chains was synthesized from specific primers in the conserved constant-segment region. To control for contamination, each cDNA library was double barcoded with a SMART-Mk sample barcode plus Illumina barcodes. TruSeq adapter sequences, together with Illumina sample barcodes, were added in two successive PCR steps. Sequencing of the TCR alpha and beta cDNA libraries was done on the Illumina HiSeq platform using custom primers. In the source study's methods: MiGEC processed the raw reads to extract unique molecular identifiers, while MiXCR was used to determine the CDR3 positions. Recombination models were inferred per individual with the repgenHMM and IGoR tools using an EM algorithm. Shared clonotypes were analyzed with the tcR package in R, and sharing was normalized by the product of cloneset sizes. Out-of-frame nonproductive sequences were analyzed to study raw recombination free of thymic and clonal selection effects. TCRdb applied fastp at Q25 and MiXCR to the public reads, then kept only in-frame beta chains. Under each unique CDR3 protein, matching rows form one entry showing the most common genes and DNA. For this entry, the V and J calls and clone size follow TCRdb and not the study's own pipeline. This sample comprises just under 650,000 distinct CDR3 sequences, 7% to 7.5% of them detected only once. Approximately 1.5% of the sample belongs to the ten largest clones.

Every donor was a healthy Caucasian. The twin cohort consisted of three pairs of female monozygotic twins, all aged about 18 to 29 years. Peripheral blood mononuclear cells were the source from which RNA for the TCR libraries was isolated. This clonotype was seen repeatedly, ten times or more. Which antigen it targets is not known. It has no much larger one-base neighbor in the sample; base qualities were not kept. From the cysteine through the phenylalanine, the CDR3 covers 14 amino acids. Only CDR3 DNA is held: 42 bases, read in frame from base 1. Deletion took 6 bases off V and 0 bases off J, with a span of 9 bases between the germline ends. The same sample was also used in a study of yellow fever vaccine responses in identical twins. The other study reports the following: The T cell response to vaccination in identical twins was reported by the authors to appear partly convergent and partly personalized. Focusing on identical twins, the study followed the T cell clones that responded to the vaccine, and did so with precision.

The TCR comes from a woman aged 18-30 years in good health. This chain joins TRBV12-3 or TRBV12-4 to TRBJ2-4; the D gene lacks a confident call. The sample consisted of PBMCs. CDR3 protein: CASRPGVAKNIQYF. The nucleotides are TGTGCCAGCAGGCCTGGGGTAGCCAAAAACATTCAGTACTTC.